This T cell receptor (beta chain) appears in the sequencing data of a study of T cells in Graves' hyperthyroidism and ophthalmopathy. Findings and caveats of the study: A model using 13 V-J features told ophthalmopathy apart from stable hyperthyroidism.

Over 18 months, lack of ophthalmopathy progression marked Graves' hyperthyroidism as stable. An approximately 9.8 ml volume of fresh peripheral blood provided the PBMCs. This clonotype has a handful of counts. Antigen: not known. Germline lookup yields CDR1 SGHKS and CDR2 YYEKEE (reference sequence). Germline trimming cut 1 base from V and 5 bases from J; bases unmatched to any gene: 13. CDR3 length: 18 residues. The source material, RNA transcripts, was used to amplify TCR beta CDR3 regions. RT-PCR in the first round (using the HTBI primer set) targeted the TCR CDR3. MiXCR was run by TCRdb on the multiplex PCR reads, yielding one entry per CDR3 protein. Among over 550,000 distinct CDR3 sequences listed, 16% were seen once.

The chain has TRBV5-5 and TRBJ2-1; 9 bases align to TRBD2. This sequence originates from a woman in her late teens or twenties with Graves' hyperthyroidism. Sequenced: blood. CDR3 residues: CASSLYPSGLATDNEQFF. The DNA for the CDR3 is TGTGCCAGCAGCTTGTACCCATCGGGACTAGCCACGGACAATGAGCAGTTCTTC.